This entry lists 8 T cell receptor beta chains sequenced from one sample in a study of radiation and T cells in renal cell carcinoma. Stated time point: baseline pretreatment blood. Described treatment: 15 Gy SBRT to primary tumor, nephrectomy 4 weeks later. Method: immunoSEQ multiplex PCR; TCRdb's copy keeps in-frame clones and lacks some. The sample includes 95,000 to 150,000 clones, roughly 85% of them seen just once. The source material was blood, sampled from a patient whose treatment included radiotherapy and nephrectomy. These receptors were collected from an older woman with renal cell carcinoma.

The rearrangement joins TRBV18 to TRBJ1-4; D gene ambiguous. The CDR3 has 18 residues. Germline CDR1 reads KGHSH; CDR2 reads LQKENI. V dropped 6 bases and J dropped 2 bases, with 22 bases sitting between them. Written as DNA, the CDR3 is TGTGCCAGCTCCTCCTTAGGTCGGGCTTCGGCGACTAATGAAAAACTGTTTTTT. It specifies CASSSLGRASATNEKLFF.

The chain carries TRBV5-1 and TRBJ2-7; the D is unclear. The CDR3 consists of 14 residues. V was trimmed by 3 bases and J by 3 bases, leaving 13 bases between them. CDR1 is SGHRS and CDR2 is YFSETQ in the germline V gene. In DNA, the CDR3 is TGCGCCAGCAGCTCAACGGCAGTTAACTACGAGCAGTACTTC. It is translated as CASSSTAVNYEQYF.

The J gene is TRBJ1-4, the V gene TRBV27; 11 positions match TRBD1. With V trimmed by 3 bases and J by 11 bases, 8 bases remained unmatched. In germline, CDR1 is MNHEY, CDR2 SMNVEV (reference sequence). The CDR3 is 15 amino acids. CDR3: CASSLVGTGGGKLFF. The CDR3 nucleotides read TGTGCCAGCAGTTTGGTAGGGACAGGGGGTGGGAAACTGTTTTTT.

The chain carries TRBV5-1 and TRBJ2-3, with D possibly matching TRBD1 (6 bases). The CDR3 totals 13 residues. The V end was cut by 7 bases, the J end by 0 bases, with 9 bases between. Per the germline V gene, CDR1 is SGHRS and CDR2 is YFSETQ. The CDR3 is CASRTESTDTQYF. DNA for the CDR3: TGCGCCAGCCGGACAGAAAGCACAGATACGCAGTATTTT. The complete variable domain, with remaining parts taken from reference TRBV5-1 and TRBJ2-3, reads KAGVTQTPRYLIKTRGQQVTLSCSPISGHRSVSWYQQTPGQGLQFLFEYFSETQRNKGNFPGRFSGRQFSNSRSEMNVSTLELGDSALYLCASRTESTDTQYFGPGTRLTVL.

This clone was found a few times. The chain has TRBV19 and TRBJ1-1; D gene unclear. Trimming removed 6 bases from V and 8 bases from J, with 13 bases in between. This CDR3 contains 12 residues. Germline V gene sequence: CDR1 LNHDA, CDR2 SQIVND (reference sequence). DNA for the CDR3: TGTGCCAGTAGGTCCCGCCGTAACGAAGCTTTCTTT. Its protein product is CASRSRRNEAFF.

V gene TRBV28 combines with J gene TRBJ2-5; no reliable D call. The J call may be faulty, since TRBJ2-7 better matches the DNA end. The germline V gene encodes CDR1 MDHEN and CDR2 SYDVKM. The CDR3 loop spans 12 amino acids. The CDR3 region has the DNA TGTGCCAGCAGTTCGCAAACCTACGAGCAGTACTTC. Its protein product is CASSSQTYEQYF.

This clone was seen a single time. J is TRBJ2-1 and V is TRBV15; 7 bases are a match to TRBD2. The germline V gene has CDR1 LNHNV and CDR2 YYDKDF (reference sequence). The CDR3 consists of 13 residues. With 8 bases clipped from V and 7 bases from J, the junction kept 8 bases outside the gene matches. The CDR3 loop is CATGSGVGNEQFF. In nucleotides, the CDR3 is TGTGCCACCGGGAGCGGGGTCGGGAATGAGCAGTTCTTC.

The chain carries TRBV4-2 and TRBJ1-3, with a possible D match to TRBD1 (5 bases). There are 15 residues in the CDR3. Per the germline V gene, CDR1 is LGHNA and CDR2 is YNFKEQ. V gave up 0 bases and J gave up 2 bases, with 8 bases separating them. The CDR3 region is CASSQDAGPGNTIYF. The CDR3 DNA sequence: TGTGCCAGCAGCCAAGATGCAGGGCCTGGAAACACCATATATTTT.